This T cell receptor beta chain was observed in a study of CD8 T cells in Susac syndrome. For this clonotype: The antigen is unknown.

Study-wide points: The study's TCR sequencing and HLA analysis drew on a certain number of individuals. That number was acknowledged as relatively small.

Blood CD8+ and CD4+ T cells underwent high-throughput TCR beta sequencing. Random hexamers were used to reverse transcribe the RNA input (about 0.45 to 1 ug). MiXCR was run by TCRdb on the immunoSEQ multiplex PCR reads, yielding one entry per CDR3 protein. The data show about 89,000 distinct CDR3 sequences, approximately 92% seen once. Sequenced input: CD8+ T cells from PBMCs. The clonotype originates from a human donor in good health.

This CDR3 reads CASSPGNHGYTF. CDR3 coding DNA: TGTGCCAGTAGTCCAGGCAATCATGGCTACACCTTC. The chain links TRBV19 to TRBJ1-2; D is uncertain. The length of the CDR3 is 12 residues. From germline, CDR1 is LNHDA and CDR2 SQIVND (reference sequence). Trimming left V 5 bases short and J 6 bases short, with 10 bases between.